Following are 30 T cell receptor beta chains from one sample sequenced in a study of naive and memory T cell subsets (dated by TCRdb to the late 2010s). Library generation was performed with UMI-ligation and nested PCR. The instrument was an Illumina MiSeq. An equimolar mix of two oligonucleotides covering both TRBC1 and TRBC2 was used as the beta constant-region primer. The ligated cDNA went through four rounds of PCR with nested alpha and beta constant-region primers together with the SP2 primer. In TCRdb, the public reads were trimmed at Q25 with fastp and aligned with MiXCR, with productive beta chains retained. Rows with a matching CDR3 protein are joined into one entry that keeps the most common DNA and genes. The sample includes 95,000 to 150,000 distinct CDR3 sequences, with 30% to 45% observed a single time. 0.75% to 1% of the sample is in the top ten clones. Material for sequencing was central memory CD4+ T cells from blood. Interpreted using the paper, the cell subset or site label stands for: central memory, CD45RA- CD27+. These receptors were taken from a human donor in good health.

The gene calls are TRBV6-5 and TRBJ2-2, with no clear D. V gave up 7 bases and J gave up 0 bases, with 9 bases separating them. CDR3 length: 14 amino acids. The germline V gene has CDR1 MNHEY and CDR2 SVGAGI. The CDR3 sequence: CASTRSPNTGELFF. CDR3 DNA: TGTGCCAGCACCCGATCTCCGAACACCGGGGAGCTGTTTTTT.

This clonotype has a single count. This chain uses TRBV6-2 or TRBV6-3 with TRBJ2-5; D is ambiguous. The CDR3 covers 13 residues. Per germline, CDR1 MNHEY and CDR2 SVGEGT. V was cut by 6 bases and J by 5 bases, with 13 bases left in between. In DNA, the CDR3 is TGTGCCAGCAGACTTGCGGCCGGGGAGACCCAGTACTTC. The encoded protein is CASRLAAGETQYF.

The rearrangement uses TRBV6-2 or TRBV6-3 and TRBJ1-2; D not certain. The CDR3 sequence is 11 residues long. Trimming removed 7 bases from V and 4 bases from J, with 7 bases in between. The germline gives CDR1 MNHEY, CDR2 SVGEGT. CDR3 residues: CASTSTYGYTF. Here the CDR3 DNA reads TGTGCCAGCACCAGTACCTATGGCTACACCTTC.

This chain uses TRBV7-9 with TRBJ2-7, with D unclear. The CDR3 spans 14 residues. Germline CDR1 reads SEHNR; CDR2 reads FQNEAQ (reference sequence). V lost 5 bases and J 2 bases, leaving 13 bases between the germline ends. The CDR3 region is CASSPLSRPYEQYF. Here the CDR3 DNA reads TGTGCCAGCAGCCCCCTTTCCCGCCCCTACGAGCAGTACTTC.

Ten or more counts support this clonotype. The chain has TRBV29-1 and TRBJ2-1; a weak D match, TRBD2 (5 bases). V was clipped by 3 bases and J by 6 bases, with 15 bases between them. The CDR3 is 14 residues long. In germline, CDR1 is SQVTM, CDR2 ANQGSEA. This chain's CDR3 is CSVDGMRVSNEQFF. The CDR3 bases are TGCAGCGTTGACGGTATGAGGGTGAGCAATGAGCAGTTCTTC.

The chain has TRBV6-5 and TRBJ2-2, with TRBD2 identical over 9 bases. V was pared by 7 bases and J by 2 bases, with 5 bases of the junction left unmatched. The germline gives CDR1 MNHEY, CDR2 SVGAGI. This CDR3 region has 15 residues. The CDR3 region has the DNA TGTGCCAGCACCAGGACTAGCGTAAACACCGGGGAGCTGTTTTTT. This translates into CASTRTSVNTGELFF.

The chain combines TRBV14 with TRBJ2-1; unclear D gene. Germline CDR1 reads SGHDN; CDR2 reads FVKESK. V lost 0 bases and J lost 10, with 10 bases in between. The CDR3 runs 13 residues. CDR3 protein: CASSQEGYTEQFF. CDR3 nucleotide sequence: TGTGCCAGCAGCCAAGAAGGGTATACCGAGCAGTTCTTC.

This clonotype was recorded a few times. The chain employs TRBV20-1 and TRBJ2-3; 9 nucleotides match TRBD2. J lost 0 bases, V lost 1 base, and 11 bases had no gene match. The CDR3 is 18 residues long. CDR1 and CDR2 (germline): DFQATT, SNEGSKA (reference sequence). CDR3 sequence reads: CSARGHGLAQSSTDTQYF. For the CDR3, the DNA is TGCAGTGCTAGAGGCCACGGACTAGCGCAATCTAGCACAGATACGCAGTATTTT.

The J gene is TRBJ1-1, the V gene TRBV5-5, with a possible D match to TRBD1 (6 bases). Germline values: CDR1 SGHKS, CDR2 YYEKEE (reference sequence). The CDR3 extends over 13 amino acids. Trimming cost V 3 bases and J 7 bases, with 13 bases left between them. CDR3 sequence: CASSSGLTGEAFF. CDR3 bases: TGTGCCAGCAGCTCAGGGCTGACAGGTGAAGCTTTCTTT.

The table lists this clonotype with a few counts. This chain joins TRBV7-2 and TRBJ1-1, with 7 nucleotides matching TRBD1. CDR1 is SGHTA, CDR2 FQGNSA, per germline. The CDR3 is 15 amino acids. J lost 10 bases, V lost 1 base, and 12 bases had no gene match. CDR3 sequence: CASSLVGGQLGVAFF. CDR3 sequence (DNA): TGTGCCAGCAGCTTAGTGGGGGGACAGTTGGGTGTAGCTTTCTTT.

The chain employs TRBV9 and TRBJ2-1, with a weak D call TRBD2 (5 bases). V lost 4 bases, J lost 6 bases, and 17 bases lay in between. The CDR3 sequence is 15 residues long. Germline CDR1 and CDR2: SGDLS and YYNGEE. The CDR3 region has the DNA TGTGCCAGCAGCCTCCCCGGGGAGCGCTTCAATGAGCAGTTCTTC. Translating it yields CASSLPGERFNEQFF.

CDR3 loop: CASSQEPLGAARHGELFF. The CDR3 nucleotides read TGCGCCAGCAGCCAAGAGCCTTTAGGAGCGGCCCGACACGGGGAGCTGTTTTTT. This chain links TRBV4-3 with TRBJ2-2; a possible D gene is TRBD2 (5 bases). The CDR3 is 18 amino acids. Trimming shortened V by 0 bases and J by 7 bases, and 21 bases separated the two germline ends. The germline V gene has CDR1 LGHNA and CDR2 YSLEER.

The chain combines TRBV7-3 with TRBJ2-7, with TRBD2 as a possible D gene (6 bases). V was trimmed by 4 bases and J by 2 bases, leaving 12 bases between them. Germline V gene data show CDR1 as SGHTA and CDR2 as FQGTGA. The CDR3 has 14 amino acids. The CDR3 spells CASSSRRGPYEQYF. The CDR3 nucleotides read TGTGCCAGCAGCTCCCGGAGGGGACCCTACGAGCAGTACTTC. Full variable domain (missing parts from reference TRBV7-3 and TRBJ2-7): GAGVSQTPSNKVTEKGKYVELRCDPISGHTALYWYRQSLGQGPEFLIYFQGTGAADDSGLPNDRFFAVRPEGSVSTLKIQRTERGDSAVYLCASSSRRGPYEQYFGPGTRLTVT.

This chain connects TRBV5-1 to TRBJ2-1; TRBD2 matches 9 bases. The trim removed 2 bases at V and 7 bases at J, leaving 10 bases unmatched. Germline V gene sequence: CDR1 SGHRS, CDR2 YFSETQ. The length of the CDR3 is 16 residues. As DNA, the CDR3 is TGCGCCAGCAGCTTCAGCGGGAGGACCGACCTGAATGAGCAGTTCTTC. Amino acids: CASSFSGRTDLNEQFF.

V is TRBV6-2 or TRBV6-3 and J is TRBJ2-1; 7 positions agree with TRBD1. Germline V gene data show CDR1 as MNHEY and CDR2 as SVGEGT. The CDR3 spans 19 residues. The V gene end was trimmed by 5 bases and the J gene end by 9 bases; junction bases not matched to a gene: 25. The CDR3 region is CASSPYMRAPGTVSGEQFF. The CDR3, as DNA: TGTGCCAGCAGTCCCTACATGAGGGCCCCCGGGACAGTATCGGGTGAGCAGTTCTTC.

The chain couples TRBV7-9 to TRBJ2-6; possible D gene TRBD1, 5 bases. Trimming left V 6 bases short and J 2 bases short, with 11 bases between. Germline CDR1 SEHNR, CDR2 FQNEAQ (reference sequence). The CDR3 spans 15 residues. The CDR3 DNA follows: TGTGCCAGCAGTCAGACAGTCCCTGGGGCCAACGTCCTGACTTTC. Translated, it gives CASSQTVPGANVLTF.

This CDR3 is CASSSRERGRFGNQPQHF. CDR3 bases: TGTGCCAGCAGCTCGAGAGAAAGGGGGCGATTTGGCAATCAGCCCCAGCATTTT. This chain uses TRBV5-6 with TRBJ1-5, with 7 bases fitting TRBD1. Germline V CDR1 and CDR2: SGHDT, YYEEEE. This CDR3 has 18 residues. V trimming: 3 bases; J trimming: 2 bases; junction bases outside the gene matches: 14.

This clonotype was seen a handful of times. The chain is built from TRBV7-9 and TRBJ2-7; D is unclear. Looked up from germline, CDR1 is SEHNR and CDR2 is FQNEAQ (reference sequence). V gave up 0 bases and J gave up 5 bases, with 5 bases separating them. This CDR3 spans 12 amino acids. CDR3 residues: CASSLAEDEQYF. The CDR3 DNA sequence: TGTGCCAGCAGCTTAGCCGAGGACGAGCAGTACTTC.

This rearrangement joins TRBV18 to TRBJ2-7; 7 bases are shared with TRBD1. The V gene end was trimmed by 5 bases and the J gene end by 3 bases; junction bases not matched to a gene: 4. From germline, CDR1 is KGHSH and CDR2 LQKENI. The CDR3 length is 13 residues. The DNA of the CDR3 is TGTGCCAGCTCAGGGACAGTTAACTACGAGCAGTACTTC. It codes for CASSGTVNYEQYF.

The rearrangement joins TRBV29-1 to TRBJ2-5; D is ambiguous. CDR3 length equals 12 residues. Germline V gives CDR1 SQVTM, CDR2 ANQGSEA. Trimming removed 4 bases from V and 4 bases from J, with 10 bases in between. CDR3: CSVGIGPETQYF. CDR3 in DNA: TGCAGCGTTGGTATTGGCCCAGAGACCCAGTACTTC.

The rearrangement links TRBV11-2 to TRBJ2-7; 8 nucleotides align to TRBD2. V shed 1 base and J 3 bases; nucleotides not matched to a gene: 8. CDR1 and CDR2 from the germline V gene are SGHAT and FQNNGV. The CDR3 covers 16 residues. Here the CDR3 DNA reads TGTGCCAGCAGCTTAGGCCCCAGCGGGAGAAACTACGAGCAGTACTTC. Its protein product is CASSLGPSGRNYEQYF.

This clonotype was picked up many times. The rearrangement joins TRBV3-1 to TRBJ2-7; D is perhaps TRBD2 (6 bases). Germline loops: CDR1 LGHDT, CDR2 YNNKEL (reference sequence). The length of the CDR3 is 13 residues. V lost 2 bases to trimming and J lost 5 bases, with 10 bases between them. The CDR3 here is CASSQRRDDEQYF. For the CDR3, the DNA is TGTGCCAGCAGCCAACGGCGGGACGACGAGCAGTACTTC.

The V gene is TRBV10-1, the J gene TRBJ2-1; 8 bases are shared with TRBD2. Germline CDR1 WNHNN, CDR2 SYGVQD (reference sequence). With 0 bases clipped from V and 2 bases from J, the junction kept 3 bases outside the gene matches. CDR3 length: 16 residues. The CDR3 protein is CASSESGLAAYNEQFF. CDR3 sequence (DNA): TGCGCCAGCAGTGAGTCAGGACTAGCAGCCTACAATGAGCAGTTCTTC.

This clonotype has just a few counts. The J gene is TRBJ2-1, the V gene TRBV20-1; D unresolved. CDR1 and CDR2 from the germline V gene are DFQATT and SNEGSKA (reference sequence). The CDR3 is 15 amino acids. V was cut by 0 bases and J by 5 bases, with 14 bases left in between. This chain's CDR3 is CSARDRSVVDNEQFF. DNA for the CDR3: TGCAGTGCTAGAGATCGATCTGTAGTAGACAATGAGCAGTTCTTC.

The rearrangement joins TRBV11-2 to TRBJ2-1, with D perhaps assigned TRBD1 or TRBD2 (5 bases each). Germline-derived CDR1 and CDR2 are SGHAT and FQNNGV. The CDR3 totals 15 residues. V dropped 5 bases and J dropped 5 bases, with 16 bases sitting between them. In DNA, the CDR3 is TGTGCCAGCAGCCCGGGGCAGTTCGTCGACAATGAGCAGTTCTTC. This sequence encodes CASSPGQFVDNEQFF. The full variable domain, its missing parts supplied by reference TRBV11-2 and TRBJ2-1, is EAGVAQSPRYKIIEKRQSVAFWCNPISGHATLYWYQQILGQGPKLLIQFQNNGVVDDSQLPKDRFSAERLKGVDSTLKIQPAKLEDSAVYLCASSPGQFVDNEQFFGPGTRLTVL.

The V call is TRBV5-6, the J call TRBJ2-7; 12 nucleotides align to TRBD2. Germline-derived CDR1 and CDR2 are SGHDT and YYEEEE. Losses at the gene ends were 4 bases for V and 1 base for J; bases not matched to a gene: 6. This CDR3 contains 16 residues. CDR3 region: CASSDGTSGRSYEQYF. CDR3 bases: TGTGCCAGCAGCGATGGGACTAGCGGGCGTTCCTACGAGCAGTACTTC.

This clonotype was observed a few times. The J gene is TRBJ1-1, the V gene TRBV29-1; the D gene is possibly TRBD1 (5 bases). Trimming removed 2 bases at V and 0 bases at J, with 7 bases between. This CDR3 spans 13 amino acids. Germline CDR1 and CDR2: SQVTM and ANQGSEA. The CDR3 DNA follows: TGCAGCGTTGAATCAGGGTTGAACACTGAAGCTTTCTTT. It yields the protein CSVESGLNTEAFF.

This clonotype occurred many times. This chain joins TRBV29-1 and TRBJ2-3; 14 positions match TRBD2. The CDR3 runs 15 residues. Germline trimming cut 4 bases from V and 4 bases from J; bases unmatched to any gene: 4. Germline values: CDR1 SQVTM, CDR2 ANQGSEA. The chain's CDR3 is CSVAGLAGGSDTQYF. CDR3 DNA sequence: TGCAGCGTTGCTGGACTAGCGGGAGGATCAGATACGCAGTATTTT.

This clonotype was counted only a few times. This sequence joins TRBV12-3 or TRBV12-4 and TRBJ2-1; 8 positions match TRBD2. The CDR3 sequence is 16 residues long. The J segment lost 4 bases and the V segment lost 1 base, leaving 6 bases of the junction unmatched. In DNA, the CDR3 is TGTGCCAGCAGTTTAGATGGCGGGAGGATATACAATGAGCAGTTCTTC. Translation gives CASSLDGGRIYNEQFF.

This clonotype was counted at least ten times. V gene TRBV6-5 combines with J gene TRBJ1-1; no definite D call. The CDR3 has 13 residues. V was shortened by 6 bases and J by 11 bases, with 19 bases between the two germline ends. Germline V gives CDR1 MNHEY, CDR2 SVGAGI. The CDR3 DNA follows: TGTGCCAGCAGGATGGACGGTAAAAGGAGTGCTTTCTTT. It translates to CASRMDGKRSAFF.